The 24 T cell receptor beta chains in this list originate from one sample, sequenced in a study of beta chain features in type 1 diabetes (dated by TCRdb to the late 2010s). The library was prepared using the immunoSEQ multiplex PCR assay. The entire amount of isolated RNA was reverse transcribed using the High Capacity cDNA Reverse Transcription Kit, so the sequenced TCRB transcripts were expressed ones. This is the immuneACCESS table as TCRdb keeps it, with only in-frame sequences that have V and J called. A part of the clones is gone; compared with another copy, unresolved V genes explain less than half, and the rest is unexplained. The table for this sample lists roughly 400,000 clones; over 13% of them were counted only once. Under 0.02% of the sample is in the top ten clones. Sequences were obtained from naive CD4+ T cells from blood. The cell subset or site label for this specimen denotes: true naive CD4+ T cells. Receptors originate from a woman in her late teens or twenties in good health.

The chain uses TRBV2 and TRBJ2-1; maybe TRBD1 (6 bases). Trimming took off 1 base at V and 14 bases at J, with 15 bases between the two ends. The germline CDR1 and CDR2 sequences are SNHLY and FYNNEI. CDR3 length equals 13 residues. The CDR3, as DNA: TGTGCCAGCAGTGAAGGGACAGCCAACCAGGAGTTCTTC. It specifies CASSEGTANQEFF.

The V gene is TRBV5-1, the J gene TRBJ2-1; 15 bases match TRBD2. Germline V gene lookup returns CDR1 SGHRS and CDR2 YFSETQ. Germline trimming cut 4 bases from V and 8 bases from J; bases unmatched to any gene: 7. This CDR3 region has 16 residues. The CDR3 protein is CASSQTGTSGRYEQFF. The CDR3, as DNA: TGCGCCAGCAGCCAGACCGGGACTAGCGGGAGGTATGAGCAGTTCTTC.

The chain employs TRBV5-6 and TRBJ1-5; D not resolved. Germline-derived CDR1 and CDR2 are SGHDT and YYEEEE. The V gene lost 4 bases and the J gene lost 7 bases, with 15 bases spanning the gap. The CDR3 is 14 residues long. This CDR3 reads CASSRGGLGQPQHF. The CDR3 DNA reads TGTGCCAGCAGCCGTGGAGGGTTGGGGCAGCCCCAGCATTTT.

With regard to this clone: Other DNA sequences in the sample encode the same CDR3. This rearrangement joins TRBV5-1 to TRBJ2-3; 15 bases fit TRBD2. There are 16 residues in the CDR3. V lost 4 bases and J lost 3; bases outside the gene matches: 3. The germline V gene encodes CDR1 SGHRS and CDR2 YFSETQ. The CDR3 DNA follows: TGCGCCAGCAGCCCGGGACTAGCGGGAGGAACAGATACGCAGTATTTT. This translates into CASSPGLAGGTDTQYF. Full variable domain (outside the CDR3, taken from reference TRBV5-1 and TRBJ2-3): KAGVTQTPRYLIKTRGQQVTLSCSPISGHRSVSWYQQTPGQGLQFLFEYFSETQRNKGNFPGRFSGRQFSNSRSEMNVSTLELGDSALYLCASSPGLAGGTDTQYFGPGTRLTVL.

There are a few counts of this clone. The chain employs TRBV5-1 and TRBJ2-3, with 12 bases lining up with TRBD1. The V and J ends lost 4 bases and 5 bases, in that order; junction bases with no gene match: 8. Germline assignment: CDR1 SGHRS and CDR2 YFSETQ. The CDR3 loop spans 16 amino acids. In DNA form, the CDR3 reads TGCGCCAGCAGCGGCACGGGACAGGGGGCAATAGATACGCAGTATTTT. This sequence encodes CASSGTGQGAIDTQYF.

The chain is built from TRBV28 and TRBJ2-7; TRBD1 is a possible D gene (6 bases). The germline gives CDR1 MDHEN, CDR2 SYDVKM. V lost 5 bases to trimming and J lost 6 bases, with 11 bases between them. The CDR3 is made up of 12 amino acids. The CDR3 protein is CASSPRGSEQYF. CDR3 nucleotides: TGTGCCAGCAGTCCTAGGGGGTCCGAGCAGTACTTC.

This clone has a handful of counts. The V and J genes are TRBV6-5 and TRBJ2-7; 10 nucleotides line up with TRBD2. V lost 6 bases, J lost 4 bases, and 6 bases stayed unmatched. CDR3 size: 14 residues. CDR1 and CDR2 from the germline V gene are MNHEY and SVGAGI. The CDR3 sequence is CASRKREGRYEQYF. The CDR3 DNA reads TGTGCCAGCAGGAAGCGGGAGGGCCGGTACGAGCAGTACTTC.

This clone occurred a few times. The chain recombines TRBV27 with TRBJ2-1; 7 bases map to TRBD1. Germline values: CDR1 MNHEY, CDR2 SMNVEV (reference sequence). V lost 4 bases, J lost 9 bases, and 9 bases stayed unmatched. The CDR3 is made up of 14 amino acids. Written as DNA, the CDR3 is TGTGCCAGCAGTTCAAACCGACAGGGAACTGAGCAGTTCTTC. It translates to CASSSNRQGTEQFF.

The chain employs TRBV29-1 and TRBJ2-1, with TRBD1 identical over 7 bases. Germline loops: CDR1 SQVTM, CDR2 ANQGSEA. Losses at the gene ends were 6 bases for V and 9 bases for J; bases not matched to a gene: 11. This CDR3 region has 13 residues. The CDR3 loop is CSVRQRGQGEQFF. The CDR3 coding sequence is TGCAGCGTCCGGCAGAGGGGGCAGGGTGAGCAGTTCTTC.

The CDR3 DNA reads as TGTGCCAGCAGCTTTCGAACCTTTAGAGATACGCAGTATTTT. This encodes CASSFRTFRDTQYF. The rearrangement links TRBV5-6 to TRBJ2-3; D is ambiguous. The V end was cut by 2 bases, the J end by 5 bases, with 12 bases between. The CDR3 has 14 amino acids. The germline gives CDR1 SGHDT, CDR2 YYEEEE.

The chain uses TRBV7-9 and TRBJ2-3; tentatively, D is TRBD2 (5 bases). V was pared by 5 bases and J by 1 base, with 13 bases between. Germline CDR1 is SEHNR and CDR2 is FQNEAQ (reference sequence). The CDR3 consists of 15 residues. DNA of the CDR3: TGTGCCAGCAGCCCCCGAAGCGGCGGCACAGATACGCAGTATTTT. Residues: CASSPRSGGTDTQYF.

This clone was counted only a few times. The gene calls are TRBV7-8 and TRBJ1-1; D unclear. Germline lookup yields CDR1 SGHVS and CDR2 FQNEAQ. Trimming removed 1 base at V and 3 bases at J, with 6 bases between. This CDR3 has 13 amino acids. DNA of the CDR3: TGTGCCAGCAGCTTAGAACTCTACACTGAAGCTTTCTTT. It specifies CASSLELYTEAFF.

The CDR3, as DNA: TGTGCCAGCAGTGAGTCTAGCGGGAAAGAGACCCAGTACTTC. Translating gives CASSESSGKETQYF. The chain links TRBV6-1 to TRBJ2-5, with 9 bases matching TRBD2. The CDR3 sequence is 14 residues long. V dropped 3 bases and J dropped 3; count of bases not matched to a gene: 2. Germline CDR1 MNHNS, CDR2 SASEGT.

The V gene is TRBV2, the J gene TRBJ2-1; maybe TRBD2 (6 bases). The CDR3 has 14 amino acids. Trimming cost V 4 bases and J 8 bases, with 15 bases left between them. CDR1 and CDR2 from the germline V gene are SNHLY and FYNNEI. The CDR3 region is CASSGLEGSDEQFF. CDR3 sequence (DNA): TGTGCCAGCAGTGGACTAGAAGGAAGCGATGAGCAGTTCTTC.

The chain joins TRBV7-3 to TRBJ2-2; TRBD2 matches at 7 bases. Germline V gene sequence: CDR1 SGHTA, CDR2 FQGTGA. The junction had 10 bases not matched to a gene; V was cut back by 4 bases and J by 2 bases. CDR3 length: 17 residues. The CDR3 nucleotides read TGTGCCAGCAGCTCCCCCCCGGGACTAACTAACACCGGGGAGCTGTTTTTT. Translating gives CASSSPPGLTNTGELFF.

Concerning this clone: This CDR3 is also generated by other DNA sequences in the sample. The gene calls are TRBV25-1 and TRBJ1-5; D not certain. V was pared by 1 base and J by 4 bases, with 14 bases between. The CDR3 is 16 residues long. Germline CDR1 and CDR2: MGHDK and SYGVNS. The CDR3 loop is CASSESAGRDNQPQHF. The DNA for the CDR3 is TGTGCCAGCAGTGAATCGGCGGGCAGAGATAATCAGCCCCAGCATTTT.

This clone was seen only a few times. V usage is TRBV2 and J usage is TRBJ2-1; D is unresolved. V was clipped by 7 bases and J by 5 bases, with 9 bases between them. Germline lookup yields CDR1 SNHLY and CDR2 FYNNEI. The CDR3 is made up of 12 amino acids. DNA for the CDR3: TGTGCCAGCATCCAAGCCAACAATGAGCAGTTCTTC. Amino acids: CASIQANNEQFF. Combining the CDR3 with reference TRBV2 and TRBJ2-1 gives the whole variable domain EPEVTQTPSHQVTQMGQEVILRCVPISNHLYFYWYRQILGQKVEFLVSFYNNEISEKSEIFDDQFSVERPDGSNFTLKIRSTKLEDSAMYFCASIQANNEQFFGPGTRLTVL.

This chain joins TRBV7-9 and TRBJ2-5; tentatively, D is TRBD2 (6 bases). V lost 6 bases, J lost 5 bases, and 16 bases lay in between. The CDR3 runs 14 residues. Per germline, CDR1 SEHNR and CDR2 FQNEAQ (reference sequence). The CDR3 is CASSRDSRGETQYF. The CDR3 DNA is TGTGCCAGCAGTCGGGACTCGAGGGGCGAGACCCAGTACTTC.

This clone appeared a few times. The chain is built from TRBV19 and TRBJ2-1; 7 nucleotides align to TRBD2. With 5 bases clipped from V and 2 bases from J, the junction kept 9 bases outside the gene matches. Germline loops: CDR1 LNHDA, CDR2 SQIVND (reference sequence). The CDR3 is 16 residues long. The CDR3 DNA follows: TGTGCCAGTAGTCAGACTAGCAGATTTCCCTACAATGAGCAGTTCTTC. Protein product: CASSQTSRFPYNEQFF.

The chain carries TRBV14 and TRBJ1-1, with D tentatively TRBD1 (6 bases). The CDR3 length is 13 residues. Per the germline V gene, CDR1 is SGHDN and CDR2 is FVKESK. V dropped 5 bases and J dropped 4 bases, with 11 bases sitting between them. CDR3 loop: CASSFTGSTEAFF. As DNA, the CDR3 is TGTGCCAGCAGCTTTACAGGGAGCACTGAAGCTTTCTTT. Together with reference TRBV14 and TRBJ1-1, the CDR3 gives the full variable domain: EAGVTQFPSHSVIEKGQTVTLRCDPISGHDNLYWYRRVMGKEIKFLLHFVKESKQDESGMPNNRFLAERTGGTYSTLKVQPAELEDSGVYFCASSFTGSTEAFFGQGTRLTVV.

The rearrangement links TRBV30 to TRBJ2-3; 9 bases line up with TRBD1. The CDR3 is 14 amino acids. Trimming removed 5 bases from V and 3 bases from J; junction bases left unmatched: 6. CDR1 is GTSNPN, CDR2 SVGIG, per germline (reference sequence). DNA for the CDR3: TGTGCCTGGGGACGAGGACAGGGGACAGATACGCAGTATTTT. Residues: CAWGRGQGTDTQYF.

This clone was seen only a few times. This sequence joins TRBV19 and TRBJ1-1; D may be TRBD1 (5 bases). CDR1 and CDR2 from the germline V gene are LNHDA and SQIVND (reference sequence). The CDR3 is 14 residues long. V lost 5 bases and J 0 bases, leaving 10 bases between the germline ends. The CDR3 nucleotides read TGTGCCAGTAGTCGGGGGGAAGTGAACACTGAAGCTTTCTTT. This gives the protein CASSRGEVNTEAFF.

A few counts support this clone. The J gene is TRBJ1-2, the V gene TRBV6-5; 12 positions match TRBD1. The V segment lost 5 bases and the J segment 3 bases; nucleotides outside the gene matches: 4. This CDR3 region has 15 residues. Germline lookup yields CDR1 MNHEY and CDR2 SVGAGI. CDR3 bases: TGTGCCAGCAGTGGGGGGGACAGGGGGCACTATGGCTACACCTTC. Translating gives CASSGGDRGHYGYTF.

This clone was seen only a few times. This chain's CDR3 is CASSLTQDPATGELFF. CDR3 nucleotide sequence: TGTGCCAGCAGCTTAACGCAGGATCCGGCCACCGGGGAGCTGTTTTTT. The chain combines TRBV7-3 with TRBJ2-2; D unclear. Germline loops: CDR1 SGHTA, CDR2 FQGTGA. The CDR3 contains 16 residues. Deletions cut 0 bases from V and 4 bases from J, with 12 bases between.